This T cell receptor beta chain was recorded in a study of Ad26.COV2.S vaccination and SARS-CoV-2 variants. TCRdb keeps only in-frame clones here, not all; method: immunoSEQ multiplex PCR. The table has roughly 410,000 clones, about 83% seen once. The V end lost 3 bases, the J end lost 4 bases, and 6 bases lay between the germline ends. From germline, CDR1 is KGHDR and CDR2 SFDVKD. The CDR3 totals 12 residues. Described treatment: some 20 received Ad26.COV2.S at low or high dose, single or two shots; roughly five received placebo; per-sample allocation not given. Repertoires come from day 63 after the first vaccine or placebo injection.

The rearrangement joins TRBV24-1 to TRBJ2-7; weak D call: TRBD2 (6 bases). Sequencing used peripheral blood, obtained in a trial of Ad26.COV2.S vaccine versus placebo. The receptor comes from a person between 18 and 60 years old who received the Ad26.COV2.S COVID-19 vaccine or a placebo. The CDR3 loop reads CATSDAGYEQYF. The DNA of the CDR3 is TGTGCCACCAGTGATGCGGGGTACGAGCAGTACTTC.